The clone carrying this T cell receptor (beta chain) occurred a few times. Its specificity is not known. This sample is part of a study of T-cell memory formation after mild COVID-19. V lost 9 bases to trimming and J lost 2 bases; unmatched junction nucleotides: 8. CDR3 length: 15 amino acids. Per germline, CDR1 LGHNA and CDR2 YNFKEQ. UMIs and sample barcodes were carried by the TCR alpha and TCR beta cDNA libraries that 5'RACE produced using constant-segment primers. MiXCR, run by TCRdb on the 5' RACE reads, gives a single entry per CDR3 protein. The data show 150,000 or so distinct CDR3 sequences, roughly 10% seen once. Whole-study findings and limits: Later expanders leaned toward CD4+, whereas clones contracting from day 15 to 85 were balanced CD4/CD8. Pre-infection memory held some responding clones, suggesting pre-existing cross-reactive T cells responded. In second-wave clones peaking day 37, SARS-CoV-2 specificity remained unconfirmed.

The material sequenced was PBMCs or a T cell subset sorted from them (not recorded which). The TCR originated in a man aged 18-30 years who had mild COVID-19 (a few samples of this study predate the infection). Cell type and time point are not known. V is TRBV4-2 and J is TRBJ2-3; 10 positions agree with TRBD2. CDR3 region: CASNLGLADTDTQYF. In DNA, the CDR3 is TGTGCCAGTAATCTAGGACTAGCGGACACAGATACGCAGTATTTT.